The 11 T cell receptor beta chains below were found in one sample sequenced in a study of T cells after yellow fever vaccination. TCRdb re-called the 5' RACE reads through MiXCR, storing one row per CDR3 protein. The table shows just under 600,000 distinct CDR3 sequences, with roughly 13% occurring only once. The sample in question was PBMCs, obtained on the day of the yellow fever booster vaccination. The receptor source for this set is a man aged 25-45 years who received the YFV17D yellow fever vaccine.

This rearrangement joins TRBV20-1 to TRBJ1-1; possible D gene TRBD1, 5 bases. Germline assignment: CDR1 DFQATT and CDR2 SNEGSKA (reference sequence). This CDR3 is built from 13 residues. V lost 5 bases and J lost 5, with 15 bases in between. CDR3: CSALDGGWTEAFF. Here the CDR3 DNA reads TGCAGTGCTCTTGATGGGGGTTGGACTGAAGCTTTCTTT.

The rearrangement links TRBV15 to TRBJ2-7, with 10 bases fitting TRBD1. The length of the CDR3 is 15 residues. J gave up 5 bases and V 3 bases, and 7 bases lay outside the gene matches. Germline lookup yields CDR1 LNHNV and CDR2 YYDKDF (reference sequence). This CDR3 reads CATSREGTGVNEQYF. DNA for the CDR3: TGTGCCACCAGCAGGGAGGGGACAGGGGTAAACGAGCAGTACTTC.

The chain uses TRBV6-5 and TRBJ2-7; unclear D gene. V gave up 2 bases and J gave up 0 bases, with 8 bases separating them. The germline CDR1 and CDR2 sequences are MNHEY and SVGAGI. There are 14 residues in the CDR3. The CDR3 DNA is TGTGCCAGCAGTTACGGGCAGGCCTCCTACGAGCAGTACTTC. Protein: CASSYGQASYEQYF.

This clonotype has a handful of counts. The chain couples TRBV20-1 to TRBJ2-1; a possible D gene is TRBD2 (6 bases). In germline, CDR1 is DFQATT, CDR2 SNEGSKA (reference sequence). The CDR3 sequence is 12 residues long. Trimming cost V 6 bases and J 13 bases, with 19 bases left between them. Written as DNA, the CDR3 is TGCAGTGCGGCGGGGCCTAATTTACTACAGTTCTTC. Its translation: CSAAGPNLLQFF.

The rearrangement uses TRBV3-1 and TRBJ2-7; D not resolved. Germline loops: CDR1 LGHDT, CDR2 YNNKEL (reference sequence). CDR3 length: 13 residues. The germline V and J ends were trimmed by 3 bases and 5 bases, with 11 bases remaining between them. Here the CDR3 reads CASSQASGNEQYF. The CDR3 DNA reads TGTGCCAGCAGCCAGGCGTCCGGCAACGAGCAGTACTTC.

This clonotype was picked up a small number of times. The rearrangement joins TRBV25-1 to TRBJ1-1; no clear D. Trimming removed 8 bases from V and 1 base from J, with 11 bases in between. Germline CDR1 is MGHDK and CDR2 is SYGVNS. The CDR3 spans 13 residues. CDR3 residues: CASGLKRNTEAFF. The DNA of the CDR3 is TGTGCCAGCGGACTTAAGAGGAACACTGAAGCTTTCTTT.

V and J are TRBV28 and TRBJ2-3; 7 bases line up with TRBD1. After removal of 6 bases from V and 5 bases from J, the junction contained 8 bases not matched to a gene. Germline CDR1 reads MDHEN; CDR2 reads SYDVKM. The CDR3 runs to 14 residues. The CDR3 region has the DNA TGTGCCAGCAGCCTTGGACAGGTCGGAGATACGCAGTATTTT. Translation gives CASSLGQVGDTQYF.

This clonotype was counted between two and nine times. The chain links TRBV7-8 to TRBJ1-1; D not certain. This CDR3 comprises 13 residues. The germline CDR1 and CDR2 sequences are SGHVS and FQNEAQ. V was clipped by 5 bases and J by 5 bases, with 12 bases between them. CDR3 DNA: TGTGCCAGCAGCACCCTGAGGAGTACTGAAGCTTTCTTT. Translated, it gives CASSTLRSTEAFF.

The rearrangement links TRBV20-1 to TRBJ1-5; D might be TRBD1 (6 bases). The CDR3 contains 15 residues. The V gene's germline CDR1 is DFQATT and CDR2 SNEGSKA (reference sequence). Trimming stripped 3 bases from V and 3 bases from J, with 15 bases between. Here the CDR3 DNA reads TGCAGTGCTAGTCGCCGTCAGGGGATCAATCAGCCCCAGCATTTT. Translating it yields CSASRRQGINQPQHF.

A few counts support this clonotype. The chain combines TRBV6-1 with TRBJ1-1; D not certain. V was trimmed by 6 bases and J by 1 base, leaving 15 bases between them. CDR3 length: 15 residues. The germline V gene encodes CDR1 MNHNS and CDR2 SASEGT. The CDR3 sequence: CASSLLTDTNTEAFF. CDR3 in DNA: TGTGCCAGCAGCCTCCTCACCGACACGAACACTGAAGCTTTCTTT.

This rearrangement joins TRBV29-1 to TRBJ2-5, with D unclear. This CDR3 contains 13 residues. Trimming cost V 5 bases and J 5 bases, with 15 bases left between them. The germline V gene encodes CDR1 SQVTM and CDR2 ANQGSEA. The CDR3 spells CSVSQTAQETQYF. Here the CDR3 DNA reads TGCAGCGTTTCCCAGACCGCCCAGGAGACCCAGTACTTC.